This entry lists 3 T cell receptor beta chains sequenced from one sample in a study of siplizumab effects on memory and regulatory T cells. The method was immunoSEQ multiplex PCR; TCRdb's version includes in-frame clones alone and lacks a portion of them. The table shows 90,000 to 120,000 clones, with around 92% occurring only once. The sample comprised Tregs sorted from blood. The origin of the receptors is a human donor in good health.

The chain is built from TRBV10-2 and TRBJ2-1, with 9 bases aligning to TRBD2. Germline loops: CDR1 WSHSY, CDR2 SAAADI. V was pared by 4 bases and J by 7 bases, with 11 bases of the junction left unmatched. The CDR3 totals 16 residues. CDR3 nucleotide sequence: TGCGCCAGCAGTGGCCCTATAGCGGGAGTGAGGAATGAGCAGTTCTTC. As protein: CASSGPIAGVRNEQFF.

J is TRBJ1-2 and V is TRBV9, with a possible D match to TRBD1 (5 bases). The CDR3 has 13 amino acids. The V gene lost 4 bases and the J gene lost 3 bases, with 10 bases spanning the gap. Germline CDR1 is SGDLS and CDR2 is YYNGEE. CDR3 region: CASSPGTDYGYTF. CDR3 in DNA: TGTGCCAGCAGCCCCGGGACTGACTATGGCTACACCTTC.

The chain uses TRBV10-3 and TRBJ2-5, with D possibly being TRBD2 (5 bases). V dropped 4 bases and J dropped 4 bases, with 19 bases sitting between them. Germline CDR1 is ENHRY and CDR2 is SYGVKD. The CDR3 is 16 residues long. CDR3 amino acids: CAISGIGNQVGETQYF. For the CDR3, the DNA is TGTGCCATCAGTGGGATCGGGAACCAAGTGGGAGAGACCCAGTACTTC.